The 15 T cell receptor beta chains presented below share a single source sample, sequenced in a study of shared clonotypes between healthy human individuals. Terminally differentiated effector memory CD45RA+ cells were excluded from the naive CD8 cells, which were CD45RO-negative and positively selected for CCR7. Only in-frame clones appear in the TCRdb table, and some are missing; sequencing was by immunoSEQ multiplex PCR. The sample has some 2,100,000 clones, approximately 94% seen once. Sequenced material: naive CD8+ T cells from PBMCs. The origin of the receptors is a man aged 18 to 30 in good health. Some clones in this sample may be carry-over from other donors' samples.

This chain joins TRBV5-1 and TRBJ2-7; 8 bases map to TRBD1. V gave up 4 bases and J gave up 5 bases; unmatched junction bases: 8. The CDR3 has 14 residues. Germline V gene lookup returns CDR1 SGHRS and CDR2 YFSETQ. The CDR3 DNA reads as TGCGCCAGCAGCCTACGGACAGGGTATCACGAGCAGTACTTC. It yields the protein CASSLRTGYHEQYF.

CDR3 sequence (DNA): TGTGCCAGCAACGGGGGACAGCCCTATGGCTACACCTTC. This translates into CASNGGQPYGYTF. This chain links TRBV5-8 with TRBJ1-2; TRBD1 matches 7 bases. The V gene's germline CDR1 is SGHTS and CDR2 YDEGEE. The ends lost 6 bases at V and 4 bases at J; junction bases unmatched: 6. This CDR3 spans 13 amino acids.

The chain is built from TRBV4-1 and TRBJ2-2; D is unresolved. This CDR3 region has 14 residues. Germline V gives CDR1 MGHRA, CDR2 YSYEKL. Trimming cost V 6 bases and J 6 bases, with 14 bases left between them. CDR3 sequence (DNA): TGCGCCAGCAGTCCCCAGGTAGCTTCCGGGGAGCTGTTTTTT. Its protein product is CASSPQVASGELFF.

This chain links TRBV19 with TRBJ1-1, with D unclear. The germline V gene has CDR1 LNHDA and CDR2 SQIVND (reference sequence). The length of the CDR3 is 14 residues. The V gene lost 2 bases and the J gene lost 2 bases, with 9 bases spanning the gap. CDR3 in DNA: TGTGCCAGTAGTATACCGGCGGTAAACACTGAAGCTTTCTTT. As protein: CASSIPAVNTEAFF.

The chain couples TRBV9 to TRBJ2-1; maybe TRBD1 (6 bases). Trimming stripped 4 bases from V and 8 bases from J, with 22 bases between. Germline V gene lookup returns CDR1 SGDLS and CDR2 YYNGEE. The CDR3 covers 16 residues. This chain's CDR3 is CASSRDPLTGSDEQFF. The CDR3 bases are TGTGCCAGCAGCCGGGACCCCCTCACAGGGTCGGATGAGCAGTTCTTC. The full variable domain, rest sourced from reference TRBV9 and TRBJ2-1, is DSGVTQTPKHLITATGQRVTLRCSPRSGDLSVYWYQQSLDQGLQFLIQYYNGEERAKGNILERFSAQQFPDLHSELNLSSLELGDSALYFCASSRDPLTGSDEQFFGPGTRLTVL.

The chain carries TRBV5-1 and TRBJ2-7, with TRBD2 as a possible D gene (6 bases). The V and J ends lost 7 bases and 7 bases respectively, with 24 bases between them. The V gene's germline CDR1 is SGHRS and CDR2 YFSETQ. The length of the CDR3 is 15 residues. The CDR3 reads CASRPGGTSSGEQYF. The CDR3 nucleotides are TGCGCCAGCCGTCCTGGAGGGACCTCCTCGGGGGAGCAGTACTTC.

This clone was seen a handful of times. The chain has TRBV7-9 and TRBJ1-5; perhaps TRBD1 as D (5 bases). The CDR3 is 14 residues long. Germline values: CDR1 SEHNR, CDR2 FQNEAQ (reference sequence). Trimming removed 3 bases at V and 7 bases at J, with 13 bases between. CDR3 in DNA: TGTGCCAGCAGCTTTGGGGGGTTCGGGCAGCCCCAGCATTTT. Its translation: CASSFGGFGQPQHF.

The chain combines TRBV27 with TRBJ1-1, with TRBD1 as a possible D gene (5 bases). Looked up from germline, CDR1 is MNHEY and CDR2 is SMNVEV (reference sequence). The V end was cut by 4 bases, the J end by 1 base, with 10 bases between. This CDR3 has 14 amino acids. In DNA, the CDR3 is TGTGCCAGCAGTTGGGGACCCCCGAACACTGAAGCTTTCTTT. Translation: CASSWGPPNTEAFF.

This sequence joins TRBV4-2 and TRBJ2-1; 9 bases align to TRBD2. CDR3 length: 18 residues. Trimming took 4 bases from V and 1 from J; bases not matched to a gene: 11. Germline V gene sequence: CDR1 LGHNA, CDR2 YNFKEQ. The CDR3 DNA is TGTGCCAGCAGCCGAGGGGGATATAGCGGGAGATCCTACAATGAGCAGTTCTTC. Its protein is CASSRGGYSGRSYNEQFF.

The chain links TRBV4-2 to TRBJ2-5; D gene uncertain. The CDR3 length is 15 residues. The germline gives CDR1 LGHNA, CDR2 YNFKEQ. Trimming left V 0 bases short and J 4 bases short, with 12 bases between. The CDR3: CASSQEDGKGETQYF. DNA of the CDR3: TGTGCCAGCAGCCAAGAAGACGGAAAGGGAGAGACCCAGTACTTC.

The J gene is TRBJ2-7, the V gene TRBV7-9; possibly TRBD1 for D (5 bases). Deletions cut 7 bases from V and 5 bases from J, with 24 bases between. Looked up from germline, CDR1 is SEHNR and CDR2 is FQNEAQ (reference sequence). The CDR3 runs 16 residues. In nucleotides, the CDR3 is TGTGCCAGCACCCCGAGCCAGGACAACTTACCCGACGAGCAGTACTTC. This encodes CASTPSQDNLPDEQYF.

The genes are TRBV27 and TRBJ2-7; D tentatively reads TRBD1 or TRBD2 (5 bases each). The CDR3 loop spans 13 amino acids. Germline lookup yields CDR1 MNHEY and CDR2 SMNVEV (reference sequence). The ends were cut back, 7 bases at V and 2 bases at J, with 12 bases in the middle. The CDR3 DNA reads as TGTGCCAGCACCCACGGGGCCACCTACGAGCAGTACTTC. Translation gives CASTHGATYEQYF.

The chain uses TRBV28 and TRBJ1-3; D ambiguous. Germline V gives CDR1 MDHEN, CDR2 SYDVKM. Trimming removed 6 bases from V and 0 bases from J, with 12 bases in between. The length of the CDR3 is 15 residues. The CDR3 DNA follows: TGTGCCAGCAGGGCGCTTGGCCCCTCTGGAAACACCATATATTTT. Translation gives CASRALGPSGNTIYF.

The J gene is TRBJ2-7, the V gene TRBV28; 8 bases align to TRBD1. V lost 6 bases to trimming and J lost 2 bases; unmatched junction nucleotides: 6. CDR1 MDHEN and CDR2 SYDVKM come from the germline V gene. The CDR3 has 14 residues. The CDR3 DNA reads TGTGCCAGCAGACCCCCGGGACAGGCCTACGAGCAGTACTTC. This encodes CASRPPGQAYEQYF.

V gene TRBV7-2 combines with J gene TRBJ2-4; 13 bases align to TRBD2. The CDR3 contains 18 residues. Germline CDR1 and CDR2: SGHTA and FQGNSA. V lost 2 bases, J lost 7 bases, and 11 bases stayed unmatched. The CDR3 DNA is TGTGCCAGCAGCTTATCACCGGGACTAGCGGGACGGGGGAACATTCAGTACTTC. It specifies CASSLSPGLAGRGNIQYF. Drawing the rest from reference TRBV7-2 and TRBJ2-4, the complete variable domain is GAGVSQSPSNKVTEKGKDVELRCDPISGHTALYWYRQSLGQGLEFLIYFQGNSAPDKSGLPSDRFSAERTGGSVSTLTIQRTQQEDSAVYLCASSLSPGLAGRGNIQYFGAGTRLSVL.